This T cell receptor beta chain was captured in a study of vaccination effects on CD4 cells after COVID-19. TCRdb's table, derived via immunoSEQ multiplex PCR, lists solely in-frame clones and lacks some. The data hold around 60,000 clones, with roughly 73% observed a single time. This clone was counted between two and nine times. Antigen specificity is unknown. Under the ViraFEST assay, PBMC were stimulated with viral peptide pools so that antigen-specific CD4+ T cells expanded. Sequencing was performed afterwards. The culture ran for nine to eleven days, and then CD4+ T cells were isolated. Of the BNT162b2 and mRNA-1273 vaccines, participants received two doses of one or the other. Trimming pared 3 bases from V and 5 bases from J, leaving 11 bases between. The germline V gene encodes CDR1 SGHNT and CDR2 YYREEE (reference sequence). The CDR3 loop spans 13 amino acids.

The sequencing here drew on CD4+ T cells from PBMCs cultured with HCoV-229E spike peptides, taken after COVID-19 vaccination. The sequence derives from a human donor who received a COVID-19 vaccine. The chain joins TRBV5-4 to TRBJ1-1; no clear D gene. The CDR3 spells CASSWVDGTEAFF. CDR3 nucleotide sequence: TGTGCCAGCAGCTGGGTTGATGGGACTGAAGCTTTCTTT.